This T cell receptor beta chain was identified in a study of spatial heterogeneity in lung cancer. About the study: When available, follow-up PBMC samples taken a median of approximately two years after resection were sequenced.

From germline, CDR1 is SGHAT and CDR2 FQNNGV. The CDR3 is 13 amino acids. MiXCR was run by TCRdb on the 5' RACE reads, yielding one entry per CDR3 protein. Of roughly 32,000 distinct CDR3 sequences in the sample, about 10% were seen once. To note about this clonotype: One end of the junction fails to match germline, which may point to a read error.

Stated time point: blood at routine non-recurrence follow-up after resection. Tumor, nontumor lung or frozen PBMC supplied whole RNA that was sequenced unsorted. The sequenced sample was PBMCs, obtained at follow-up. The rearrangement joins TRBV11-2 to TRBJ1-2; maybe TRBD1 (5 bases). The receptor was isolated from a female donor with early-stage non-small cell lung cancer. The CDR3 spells CASSLDSVYGYTF. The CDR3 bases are TGTGCCAGCAGCCTAGACAGTGTCTATGGCTACACCTTC.